The 11 T cell receptor beta chains below come from one sample, sequenced in a study of post-analysis software for immune sequencing data. Overall study results and limits: Patients showed TRBV5-6, TRBV5-1 and TRBV20-1 among five TRBV segments more frequent than in controls.

Their specific antigens are unknown. Included in the TCR beta cDNA libraries were unique molecular identifiers. TCRdb independently ran MiXCR on the PCR reads; one entry per CDR3 protein. The sample shows approximately 350,000 distinct CDR3 sequences, about a third of them seen only once. Source material: blood. The receptor source for this set is a girl under 18 with multiple sclerosis.

This chain uses TRBV5-5 with TRBJ2-1, with 9 bases that match TRBD2. The CDR3 runs 15 residues. Germline assignment: CDR1 SGHKS and CDR2 YYEKEE (reference sequence). Trimming at V came to 4 bases and at J to 7 bases, leaving 9 bases not matched to a gene. The CDR3 region is CASSRAGGLQNEQFF. For the CDR3, the DNA is TGTGCCAGCAGCCGTGCGGGGGGGCTCCAGAATGAGCAGTTCTTC.

The rearrangement links TRBV7-9 to TRBJ1-2; TRBD1 might be the D (5 bases). Germline values: CDR1 SEHNR, CDR2 FQNEAQ (reference sequence). The V end was cut by 4 bases, the J end by 3 bases, with 15 bases between. The length of the CDR3 is 15 residues. CDR3 nucleotides: TGTGCCAGCAGCTCAGTCGAGGGGTCAGACTATGGCTACACCTTC. As protein: CASSSVEGSDYGYTF.

This chain uses TRBV5-6 with TRBJ2-3, with 9 bases that match TRBD1. The CDR3 contains 16 residues. Germline V lookup: CDR1 SGHDT, CDR2 YYEEEE. V was clipped by 2 bases and J by 3 bases; unmatched bases: 7. This CDR3 reads CASSFTSGQGTDTQYF. CDR3 DNA: TGTGCCAGCAGCTTTACCTCGGGACAGGGAACAGATACGCAGTATTTT. The full variable domain, completed using reference TRBV5-6 and TRBJ2-3, is DAGVTQSPTHLIKTRGQQVTLRCSPKSGHDTVSWYQQALGQGPQFIFQYYEEEERQRGNFPDRFSGHQFPNYSSELNVNALLLGDSALYLCASSFTSGQGTDTQYFGPGTRLTVL.

This rearrangement joins TRBV12-3 or TRBV12-4 to TRBJ2-1, with D unclear. The CDR3 is made up of 15 amino acids. V was cut by 6 bases and J by 6 bases, with 18 bases left in between. CDR3 loop: CASSQDVDEPNEQFF. The CDR3 nucleotides read TGTGCCAGCAGCCAAGATGTAGACGAACCCAATGAGCAGTTCTTC.

The gene calls are TRBV28 and TRBJ2-4, with 8 bases aligning to TRBD2. The J call may be in error: the DNA end matches TRBJ2-7 better. Germline CDR1 is MDHEN and CDR2 is SYDVKM. This CDR3 contains 16 residues. CDR3 loop: CASSWDSRGVSYEQYF. The CDR3, as DNA: TGTGCCAGCAGTTGGGATTCGCGGGGGGTTTCCTACGAGCAGTACTTC.

This clonotype was recorded many times. The V call is TRBV6-2 or TRBV6-3, the J call TRBJ2-3; weak D call: TRBD1 (5 bases). CDR1 MNHEY and CDR2 SVGEGT come from the germline V gene. Trimming shortened V by 6 bases and J by 11 bases, and 15 bases separated the two germline ends. The CDR3 sequence is 12 residues long. The CDR3 is CASSSDSERQYF. CDR3 in DNA: TGTGCCAGCAGCAGCGACAGCGAGAGGCAGTATTTT.

The chain uses TRBV6-2 or TRBV6-3 and TRBJ2-6; 11 nucleotides line up with TRBD1. The CDR3 totals 16 residues. Germline values: CDR1 MNHEY, CDR2 SVGEGT. V was clipped by 6 bases and J by 3 bases; unmatched bases: 4. This CDR3 reads CASSGQGAVGANVLTF. The CDR3 DNA is TGTGCCAGCAGCGGACAGGGGGCAGTTGGGGCCAACGTCCTGACTTTC.

The table lists this clonotype with a few counts. The V and J genes are TRBV9 and TRBJ2-7, with 8 positions matching TRBD1. The trim removed 4 bases at V and 3 bases at J, leaving 6 bases unmatched. The CDR3 contains 14 residues. The V gene's germline CDR1 is SGDLS and CDR2 YYNGEE. This chain's CDR3 is CASSIGQGNYEQYF. The CDR3 DNA is TGTGCCAGCAGCATCGGACAGGGAAACTACGAGCAGTACTTC.

This clonotype turned up a few times. The chain has TRBV6-5 and TRBJ1-1; tentatively, D is TRBD1 (5 bases). Germline CDR1 is MNHEY and CDR2 is SVGAGI. This CDR3 contains 18 residues. Between the trimmed V and J ends, which lost 2 bases and 4 bases, there was a span of 23 bases. The CDR3 DNA sequence: TGTGCCAGCAGTTACCGATTCAGGTCAGGGAAACTCGTCACTGAAGCTTTCTTT. Its translation: CASSYRFRSGKLVTEAFF.

This clonotype was found a few times. This CDR3 reads CATSDTGTGYFGTQYF. CDR3 in DNA: TGTGCCACCAGTGATACCGGGACAGGGTATTTTGGGACCCAGTACTTC. The rearrangement links TRBV24-1 to TRBJ2-5, with 9 bases fitting TRBD1. The CDR3 has 16 residues. Losses at the gene ends were 3 bases for V and 7 bases for J; bases not matched to a gene: 11. The V gene's germline CDR1 is KGHDR and CDR2 SFDVKD.

This sequence joins TRBV28 and TRBJ2-1; weak D call: TRBD2 (6 bases). Between the trimmed V and J ends, which lost 6 bases and 0 bases, there was a span of 12 bases. The CDR3 sequence is 15 residues long. CDR1 and CDR2 (germline): MDHEN, SYDVKM. In nucleotides, the CDR3 is TGTGCCAGCAGATCGGGACTGAGCTCCTACAATGAGCAGTTCTTC. This translates into CASRSGLSSYNEQFF.